Following are 5 T cell receptor beta chains from one sample sequenced in a study of beta chain features in type 1 diabetes. Of the isolated RNA, all was reverse transcribed, and so the sequenced material was expressed TCRB transcripts. Profiling relied on immunoSEQ multiplex PCR, and the TCRdb table lists in-frame clones only, not all of them. Among about 450,000 clones listed, approximately 10% were seen once. The specimen was naive CD4+ T cells from blood. The source is a young woman in good health.

In its sample, this clone was seen a few times. The chain combines TRBV7-3 with TRBJ2-7; no clear D gene. The CDR3 length is 15 residues. Germline CDR1 is SGHTA and CDR2 is FQGTGA. V shed 2 bases and J shed 0 bases, with 11 bases lying between them. CDR3 DNA sequence: TGTGCCAGCAGCTTACATCCAGAATCCTCCTACGAGCAGTACTTC. As protein: CASSLHPESSYEQYF.

The gene calls are TRBV14 and TRBJ2-3; D ambiguous. Germline V gives CDR1 SGHDN, CDR2 FVKESK. The V and J ends lost 4 bases and 3 bases respectively, with 5 bases between them. There are 12 residues in the CDR3. The CDR3 spells CASSLRTDTQYF. As DNA, the CDR3 is TGTGCCAGCAGCCTCCGGACAGATACGCAGTATTTT.

This clone occurred a few times. V and J are TRBV18 and TRBJ1-1; no clear D gene. CDR1 is KGHSH, CDR2 LQKENI, per germline. This CDR3 comprises 14 residues. Trimming took 0 bases from V and 2 from J, leaving 7 bases between them. DNA for the CDR3: TGTGCCAGCTCACCACCCCACGGTAACACTGAAGCTTTCTTT. Its protein product is CASSPPHGNTEAFF.

This chain uses TRBV18 with TRBJ2-1; D gene ambiguous. From germline, CDR1 is KGHSH and CDR2 LQKENI. V shed 3 bases and J shed 8 bases, with 14 bases lying between them. This CDR3 has 14 residues. CDR3 sequence (DNA): TGTGCCAGCTCACCCTCTGGCTACGGACATGAGCAGTTCTTC. Amino acids: CASSPSGYGHEQFF.

This clone was detected only a few times. The rearrangement uses TRBV29-1 and TRBJ2-3; 8 nucleotides agree with TRBD2. This CDR3 has 15 amino acids. Looked up from germline, CDR1 is SQVTM and CDR2 is ANQGSEA. J was trimmed by 1 base and V by 7 bases; bases with no gene match: 10. CDR3 sequence (DNA): TGCAGCGCCAACAAACGGGGGGGCGGCACAGATACGCAGTATTTT. Protein product: CSANKRGGGTDTQYF.